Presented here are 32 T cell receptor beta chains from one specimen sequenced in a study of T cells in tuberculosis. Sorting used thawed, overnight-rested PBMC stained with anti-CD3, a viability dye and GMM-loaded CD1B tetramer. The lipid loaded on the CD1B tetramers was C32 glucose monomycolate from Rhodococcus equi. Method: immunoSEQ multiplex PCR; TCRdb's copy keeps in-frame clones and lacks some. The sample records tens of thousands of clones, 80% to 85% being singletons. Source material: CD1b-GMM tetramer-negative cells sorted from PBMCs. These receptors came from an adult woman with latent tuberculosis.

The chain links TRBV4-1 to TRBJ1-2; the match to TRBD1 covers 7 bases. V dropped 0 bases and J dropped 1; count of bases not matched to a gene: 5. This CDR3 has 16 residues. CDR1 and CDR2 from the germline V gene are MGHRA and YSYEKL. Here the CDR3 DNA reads TGCGCCAGCAGCCAAGATGAGGGGGCGTATAACTATGGCTACACCTTC. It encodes CASSQDEGAYNYGYTF.

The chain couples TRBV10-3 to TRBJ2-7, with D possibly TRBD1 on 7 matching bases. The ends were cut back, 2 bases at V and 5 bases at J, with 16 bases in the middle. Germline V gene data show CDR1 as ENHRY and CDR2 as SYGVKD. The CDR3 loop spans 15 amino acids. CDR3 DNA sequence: TGTGCCATCAGTGAGATCGAACAGGGGAGGAACGAGCAGTACTTC. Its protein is CAISEIEQGRNEQYF.

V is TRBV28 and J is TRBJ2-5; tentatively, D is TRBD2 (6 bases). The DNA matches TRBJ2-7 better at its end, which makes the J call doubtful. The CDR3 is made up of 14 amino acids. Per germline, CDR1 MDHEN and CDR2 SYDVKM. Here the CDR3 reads CASSTTGLHYEQYF. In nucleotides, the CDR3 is TGTGCCAGCAGTACAACGGGACTCCACTACGAGCAGTACTTC.

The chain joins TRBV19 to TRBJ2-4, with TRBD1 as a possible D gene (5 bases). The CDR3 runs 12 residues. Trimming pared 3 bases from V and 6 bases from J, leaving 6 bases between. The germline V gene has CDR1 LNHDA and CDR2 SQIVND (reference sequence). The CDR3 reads CASSIDRNIQYF. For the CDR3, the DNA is TGTGCCAGTAGTATCGACAGAAACATTCAGTACTTC.

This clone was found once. The CDR3, as DNA: TGTGCCAGCATCTCCTCTGACAGGGGAACTGAAGCTTTCTTT. Translating it yields CASISSDRGTEAFF. The chain joins TRBV6-5 to TRBJ1-1, with 8 bases lining up with TRBD1. Germline-derived CDR1 and CDR2 are MNHEY and SVGAGI. After removal of 7 bases from V and 5 bases from J, the junction contained 9 bases not matched to a gene. This CDR3 is built from 14 residues.

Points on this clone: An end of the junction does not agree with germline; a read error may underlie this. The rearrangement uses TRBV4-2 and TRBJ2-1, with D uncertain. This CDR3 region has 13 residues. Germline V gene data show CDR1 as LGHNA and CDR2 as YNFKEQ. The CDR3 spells CASSQDLDGPRVF. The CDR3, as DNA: TGTGCCAGCAGCCAAGATCTTGACGGCCCCCGGGTCTTC.

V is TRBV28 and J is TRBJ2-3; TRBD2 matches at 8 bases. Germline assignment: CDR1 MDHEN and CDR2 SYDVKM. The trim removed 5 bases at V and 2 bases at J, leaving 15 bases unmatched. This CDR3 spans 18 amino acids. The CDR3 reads CASSPIGAGVASTDTQYF. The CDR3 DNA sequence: TGTGCCAGCAGTCCGATAGGAGCGGGAGTGGCATCCACAGATACGCAGTATTTT. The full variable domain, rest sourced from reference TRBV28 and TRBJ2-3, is DVKVTQSSRYLVKRTGEKVFLECVQDMDHENMFWYRQDPGLGLRLIYFSYDVKMKEKGDIPEGYSVSREKKERFSLILESASTNQTSMYLCASSPIGAGVASTDTQYFGPGTRLTVL.

CDR3 nucleotides: TGTGCCAGCAGTCAAGGACCCTCCGGGGGGAATGAGCAGTTCTTC. It specifies CASSQGPSGGNEQFF. The chain uses TRBV6-5 and TRBJ2-1, with 7 nucleotides matching TRBD2. Germline loops: CDR1 MNHEY, CDR2 SVGAGI. V dropped 5 bases and J dropped 7; count of bases not matched to a gene: 11. The CDR3 length is 15 residues.

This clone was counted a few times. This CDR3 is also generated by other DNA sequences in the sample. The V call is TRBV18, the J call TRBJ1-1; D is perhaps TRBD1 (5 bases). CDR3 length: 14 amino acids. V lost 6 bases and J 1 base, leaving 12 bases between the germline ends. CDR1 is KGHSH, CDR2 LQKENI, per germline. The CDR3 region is CASSPDRKNTEAFF. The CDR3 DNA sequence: TGTGCCAGCTCGCCTGACAGAAAGAACACTGAAGCTTTCTTT.

The CDR3 is CASSPRQGTSNTGELFF. CDR3 DNA sequence: TGTGCCAGCAGCCCTCGGCAGGGAACATCGAACACCGGGGAGCTGTTTTTT. The J gene is TRBJ2-2, the V gene TRBV9; tentatively, D is TRBD1 (5 bases). Germline CDR1 SGDLS, CDR2 YYNGEE. V was cut by 4 bases and J by 0 bases, with 16 bases left in between. The CDR3 spans 17 residues. Looking up the rest from reference TRBV9 and TRBJ2-2 gives the full variable domain: DSGVTQTPKHLITATGQRVTLRCSPRSGDLSVYWYQQSLDQGLQFLIQYYNGEERAKGNILERFSAQQFPDLHSELNLSSLELGDSALYFCASSPRQGTSNTGELFFGEGSRLTVL.

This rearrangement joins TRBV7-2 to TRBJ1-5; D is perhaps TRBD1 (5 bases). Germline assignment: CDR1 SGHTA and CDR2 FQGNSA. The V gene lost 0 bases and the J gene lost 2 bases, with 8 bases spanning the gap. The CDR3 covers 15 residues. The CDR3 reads CASSLAGGRNQPQHF. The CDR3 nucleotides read TGTGCCAGCAGCTTAGCGGGGGGACGCAATCAGCCCCAGCATTTT.

CDR3 nucleotides: TGTGCCAGCAGCCTGAGGCAGGGGGCCCGGAACACTGAAGCTTTCTTT. It specifies CASSLRQGARNTEAFF. The chain has TRBV5-8 and TRBJ1-1, with 8 bases that match TRBD1. The CDR3 consists of 16 residues. The germline V gene encodes CDR1 SGHTS and CDR2 YDEGEE. V lost 4 bases to trimming and J lost 1 base; unmatched junction nucleotides: 9. Drawing the rest from reference TRBV5-8 and TRBJ1-1, the complete variable domain is EAGVTQSPTHLIKTRGQQATLRCSPISGHTSVYWYQQALGLGLQFLLWYDEGEERNRGNFPPRFSGRQFPNYSSELNVNALELEDSALYLCASSLRQGARNTEAFFGQGTRLTVV.

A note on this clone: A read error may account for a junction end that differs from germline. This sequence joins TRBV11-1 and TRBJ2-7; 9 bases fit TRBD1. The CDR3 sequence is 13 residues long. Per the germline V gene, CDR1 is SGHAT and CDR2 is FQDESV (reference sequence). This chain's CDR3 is CASSRTGDYEQCF. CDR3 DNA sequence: TGTGCCAGCAGCCGGACAGGGGACTACGAGCAGTGCTTC.

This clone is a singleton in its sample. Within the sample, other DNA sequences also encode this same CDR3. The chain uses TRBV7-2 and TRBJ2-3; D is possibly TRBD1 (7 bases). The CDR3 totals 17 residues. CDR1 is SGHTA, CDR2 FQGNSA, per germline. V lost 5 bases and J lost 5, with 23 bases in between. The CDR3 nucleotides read TGTGCCAGCAGCCGTCCGATAGCAGGGGGGCAAGAAGATACGCAGTATTTT. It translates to CASSRPIAGGQEDTQYF.

The CDR3 DNA follows: TGTGCCAGCAGTTACAACAGGGGGCCAGGCTATGGCTACACCTTC. Protein: CASSYNRGPGYGYTF. V usage is TRBV6-5 and J usage is TRBJ1-2; TRBD1 matches 9 bases. Germline V CDR1 and CDR2: MNHEY, SVGAGI. This CDR3 is 15 amino acids long. With 2 bases clipped from V and 4 bases from J, the junction kept 5 bases outside the gene matches.

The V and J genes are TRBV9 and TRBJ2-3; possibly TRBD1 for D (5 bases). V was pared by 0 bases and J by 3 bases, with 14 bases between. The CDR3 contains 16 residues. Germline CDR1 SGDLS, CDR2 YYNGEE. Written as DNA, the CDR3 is TGTGCCAGCAGCGTAGGTGGGGCCCAGGGAACAGATACGCAGTATTTT. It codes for CASSVGGAQGTDTQYF.

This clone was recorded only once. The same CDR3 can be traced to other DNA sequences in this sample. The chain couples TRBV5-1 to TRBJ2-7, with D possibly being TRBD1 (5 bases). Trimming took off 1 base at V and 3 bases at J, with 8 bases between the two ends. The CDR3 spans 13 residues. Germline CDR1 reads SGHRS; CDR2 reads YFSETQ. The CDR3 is CASSLQDSYEQYF. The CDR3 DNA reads TGCGCCAGCAGCTTGCAAGACAGCTACGAGCAGTACTTC.

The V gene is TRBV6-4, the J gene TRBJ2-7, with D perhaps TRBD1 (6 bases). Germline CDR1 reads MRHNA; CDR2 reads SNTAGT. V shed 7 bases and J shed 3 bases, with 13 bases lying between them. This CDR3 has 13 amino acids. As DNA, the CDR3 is TGTGCCAGCACAGGACAGCCCCTCTACGAGCAGTACTTC. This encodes CASTGQPLYEQYF.

This chain's CDR3 is CASSKGQQNSPLHF. As DNA, the CDR3 is TGTGCCAGCAGCAAAGGACAGCAAAATTCACCCCTCCACTTT. This chain uses TRBV7-3 with TRBJ1-6, with D perhaps TRBD1 (6 bases). V dropped 5 bases and J dropped 7 bases, with 12 bases sitting between them. CDR1 is SGHTA, CDR2 FQGTGA, per germline. This CDR3 contains 14 residues. Using reference TRBV7-3 and TRBJ1-6 for the parts outside the CDR3, the full variable domain is GAGVSQTPSNKVTEKGKYVELRCDPISGHTALYWYRQSLGQGPEFLIYFQGTGAADDSGLPNDRFFAVRPEGSVSTLKIQRTERGDSAVYLCASSKGQQNSPLHFGNGTRLTVT.

In DNA, the CDR3 is TGTGCCACCGGAGCGGGAGGGGGGACAAGGGTTGAGCAGTTCTTC. Its protein is CATGAGGGTRVEQFF. J is TRBJ2-1 and V is TRBV10-3; TRBD2 aligns across 10 bases. Looked up from germline, CDR1 is ENHRY and CDR2 is SYGVKD. Losses at the gene ends were 10 bases for V and 9 bases for J; bases not matched to a gene: 15. CDR3 length: 15 residues.

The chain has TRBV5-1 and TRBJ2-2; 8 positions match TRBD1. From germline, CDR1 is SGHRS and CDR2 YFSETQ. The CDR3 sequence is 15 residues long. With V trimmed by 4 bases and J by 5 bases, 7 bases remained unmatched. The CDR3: CASSDGQGMTGELFF. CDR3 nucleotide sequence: TGCGCCAGCAGCGACGGACAGGGTATGACCGGGGAGCTGTTTTTT.

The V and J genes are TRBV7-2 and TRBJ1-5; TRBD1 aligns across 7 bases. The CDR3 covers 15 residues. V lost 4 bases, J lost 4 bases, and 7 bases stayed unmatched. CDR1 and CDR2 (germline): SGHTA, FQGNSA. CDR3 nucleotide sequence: TGTGCCAGCAGCTCCCGGACAGGAGAGAATCAGCCCCAGCATTTT. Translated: CASSSRTGENQPQHF. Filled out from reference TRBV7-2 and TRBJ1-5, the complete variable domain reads GAGVSQSPSNKVTEKGKDVELRCDPISGHTALYWYRQSLGQGLEFLIYFQGNSAPDKSGLPSDRFSAERTGGSVSTLTIQRTQQEDSAVYLCASSSRTGENQPQHFGDGTRLSIL.

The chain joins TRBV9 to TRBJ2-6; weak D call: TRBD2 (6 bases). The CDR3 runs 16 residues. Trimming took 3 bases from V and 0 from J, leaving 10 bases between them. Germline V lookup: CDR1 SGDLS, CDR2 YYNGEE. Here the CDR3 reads CASSGADYSGANVLTF. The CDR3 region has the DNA TGTGCCAGCAGCGGCGCGGACTACTCTGGGGCCAACGTCCTGACTTTC.

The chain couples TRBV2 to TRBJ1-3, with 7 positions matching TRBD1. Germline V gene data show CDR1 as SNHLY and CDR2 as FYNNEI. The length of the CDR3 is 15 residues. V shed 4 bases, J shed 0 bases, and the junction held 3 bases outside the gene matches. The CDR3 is CASSGDRFSGNTIYF. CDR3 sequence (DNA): TGTGCCAGCAGTGGGGACAGATTCTCTGGAAACACCATATATTTT.

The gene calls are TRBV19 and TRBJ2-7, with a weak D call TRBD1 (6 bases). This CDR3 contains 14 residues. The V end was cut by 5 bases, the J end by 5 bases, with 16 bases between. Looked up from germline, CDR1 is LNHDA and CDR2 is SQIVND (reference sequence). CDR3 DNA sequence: TGTGCCAGTAGTCCACACAGGGAAACGGACGAGCAGTACTTC. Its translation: CASSPHRETDEQYF.

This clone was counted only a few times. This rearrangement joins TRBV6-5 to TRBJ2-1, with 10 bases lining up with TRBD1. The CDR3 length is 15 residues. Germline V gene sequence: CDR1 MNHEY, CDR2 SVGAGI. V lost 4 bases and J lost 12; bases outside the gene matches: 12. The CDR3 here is CASSSQGQGRLRQFF. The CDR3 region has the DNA TGTGCCAGCAGTTCTCAGGGACAGGGGCGACTCCGGCAGTTCTTC.

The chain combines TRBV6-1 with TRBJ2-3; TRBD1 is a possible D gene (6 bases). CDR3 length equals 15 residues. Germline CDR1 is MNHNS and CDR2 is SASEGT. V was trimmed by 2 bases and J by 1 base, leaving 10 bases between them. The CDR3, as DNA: TGTGCCAGCAGTGAAACAGGGACCCGCACAGATACGCAGTATTTT. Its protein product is CASSETGTRTDTQYF.

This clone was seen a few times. CDR3 loop: CASSQTTGSDYGYTF. The CDR3 DNA reads as TGCGCCAGCAGCCAAACGACAGGGAGCGACTATGGCTACACCTTC. The J gene is TRBJ1-2, the V gene TRBV4-3; 7 bases are a match to TRBD1. V lost 2 bases, J lost 3 bases, and 6 bases stayed unmatched. This CDR3 has 15 amino acids. From germline, CDR1 is LGHNA and CDR2 YSLEER.

The CDR3 reads CAWSWGGAQGYTF. CDR3 in DNA: TGTGCCTGGAGTTGGGGGGGGGCGCAGGGCTACACCTTC. The chain carries TRBV30 and TRBJ1-2; perhaps TRBD1 as D (6 bases). The V end was cut by 2 bases, the J end by 8 bases, with 15 bases between. The CDR3 sequence is 13 residues long. Germline V lookup: CDR1 GTSNPN, CDR2 SVGIG (reference sequence).

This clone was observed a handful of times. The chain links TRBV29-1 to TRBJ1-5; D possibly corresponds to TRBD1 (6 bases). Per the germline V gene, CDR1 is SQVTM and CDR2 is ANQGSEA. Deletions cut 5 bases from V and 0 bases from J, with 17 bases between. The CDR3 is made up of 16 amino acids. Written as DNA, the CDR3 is TGCAGCGTTAAGGATAAGGGGGGGGATAGCAATCAGCCCCAGCATTTT. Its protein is CSVKDKGGDSNQPQHF.

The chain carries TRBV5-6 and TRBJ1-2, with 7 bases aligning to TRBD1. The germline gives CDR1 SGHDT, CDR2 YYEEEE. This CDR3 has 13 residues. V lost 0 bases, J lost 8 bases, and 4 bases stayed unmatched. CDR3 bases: TGTGCCAGCAGCTTGGTGACAGGGAACGGCTACACCTTC. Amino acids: CASSLVTGNGYTF.

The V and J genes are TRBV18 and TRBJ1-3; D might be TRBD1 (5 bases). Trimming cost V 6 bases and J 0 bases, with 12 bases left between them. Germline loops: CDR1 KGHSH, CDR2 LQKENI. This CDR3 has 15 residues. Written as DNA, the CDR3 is TGTGCCAGCTCGCAGACAGTTCGCTCTGGAAACACCATATATTTT. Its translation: CASSQTVRSGNTIYF.